Here is one T cell receptor (beta chain) with its context. The record originates from a study of blood T cell repertoires in COVID-19. For the study at large: PBMCs, B-cell-depleted T cells, or T cells were the source of the cDNA or gDNA that made up the material.

In the source study's methods: Amplification of reference gene primers provided the estimated nucleated cell counts. The assay was immunoSEQ multiplex PCR, and TCRdb's table has in-frame clones only and misses some. V and J calls and clone size are those listed in that table; D and trimming were worked out from the DNA. Of 250,000 to 300,000 clones in the sample, about nine tenths were seen once. Seattle participants joined during active infection and were tracked over time. Germline CDR1 and CDR2: SEHNR and FQNEAQ (reference sequence). The CDR3 runs to 14 residues. The trim removed 8 bases at V and 2 bases at J, leaving 4 bases unmatched.

J is TRBJ2-7 and V is TRBV7-9, with 12 positions matching TRBD2. This TCR was recovered from a woman in her thirties with COVID-19, enrolled during active disease. The material sequenced was peripheral blood. This CDR3 is CASRGLAGPYEQYF. The CDR3 nucleotides are TGTGCCAGCCGCGGACTAGCGGGACCCTACGAGCAGTACTTC.